This entry describes one T cell receptor (beta chain). In the original processing: Estimation of nucleated cell counts relied on the amplification of reference gene primers. The method was immunoSEQ multiplex PCR; TCRdb's version includes in-frame clones alone and lacks a portion of them. V, J and clone size reflect that table, while D and trimming were determined from the DNA. Among 95,000 to 150,000 clones listed, over 80% were seen once. The sample comes from a study of blood T cell repertoires in COVID-19. At the level of the study: COVID-19 samples, acute and convalescent, were from the United States, Italy and Spain. Sample material is recorded as cDNA or gDNA derived from T cells, B-cell-depleted T cells, or PBMCs.

V was cut by 8 bases and J by 7 bases, with 12 bases left in between. The CDR3 runs to 13 residues. CDR1 and CDR2 (germline): MNHEY, SMNVEV (reference sequence). This study enrolled people aged about 18 to 100 from around 25 US geographic areas. This TCR derives from a woman younger than 45 who had recovered from COVID-19. This sequence joins TRBV27 and TRBJ1-6, with TRBD1 as a possible D gene (6 bases). The sequenced sample was PBMCs or T cells enriched from blood (not recorded which). The CDR3 here is CASRVGANSPLHF. In DNA form, the CDR3 reads TGTGCCAGCCGGGTGGGGGCGAATTCACCCCTCCACTTT.